Each of the 6 T cell receptor beta chains below was sequenced from the same sample in a study of Graves' ophthalmopathy and Graves' hyperthyroidism. RNA transcripts yielded amplified TCR beta CDR3 regions. RT-PCR with HTBI primers came first, then second-round multiplex PCR. TCRdb reanalysed the multiplex PCR reads using MiXCR and keeps one entry per CDR3 protein. The sample contains some 400,000 distinct CDR3 sequences, about 17% of which appear only once. Input material: peripheral blood. The receptors were gathered from a woman between 18 and 30 years old with Graves' ophthalmopathy.

This clonotype was seen ten or more times. The genes are TRBV20-1 and TRBJ2-7; D perhaps matches TRBD1 (6 bases). CDR1 DFQATT and CDR2 SNEGSKA come from the germline V gene (reference sequence). The CDR3 runs to 15 residues. Deletions cut 0 bases from V and 2 bases from J, with 14 bases between. The CDR3 sequence is CSARDLRSGAYEQYF. In DNA form, the CDR3 reads TGCAGTGCTAGAGATCTCAGGTCAGGGGCCTACGAGCAGTACTTC.

This clonotype was seen many times. V usage is TRBV29-1 and J usage is TRBJ2-5; TRBD2 might be the D (6 bases). This CDR3 region has 12 residues. Trimming pared 6 bases from V and 9 bases from J, leaving 17 bases between. The germline CDR1 and CDR2 sequences are SQVTM and ANQGSEA. The CDR3 is CSVWGIWEAQYF. CDR3 sequence (DNA): TGCAGCGTGTGGGGGATATGGGAGGCCCAGTACTTC.

This clonotype was seen many times. The chain recombines TRBV19 with TRBJ2-7, with D possibly TRBD1 on 7 matching bases. Germline loops: CDR1 LNHDA, CDR2 SQIVND (reference sequence). The CDR3 contains 13 residues. V was clipped by 3 bases and J by 5 bases, with 11 bases between them. The CDR3 reads CASSIQGGNEQYF. For the CDR3, the DNA is TGTGCCAGTAGTATTCAGGGGGGCAACGAGCAGTACTTC.

This clonotype has at least ten counts. V is TRBV9 and J is TRBJ2-7; tentatively, D is TRBD1 or TRBD2 (5 bases each). V was cut by 2 bases and J by 3 bases, with 15 bases left in between. Per the germline V gene, CDR1 is SGDLS and CDR2 is YYNGEE. This CDR3 contains 15 residues. CDR3 region: CASSVGPGTLYEQYF. CDR3 sequence (DNA): TGTGCCAGCAGCGTGGGGCCCGGGACCCTCTACGAGCAGTACTTC.

This clonotype was seen repeatedly, ten times or more. A much larger clone is a single base away; this may be a read error. This chain links TRBV6-2 or TRBV6-3 with TRBJ2-5; no definite D call. CDR3 length: 15 amino acids. V was shortened by 6 bases and J by 3 bases, with 17 bases between the two germline ends. Germline lookup yields CDR1 MNHEY and CDR2 SVGEGT. CDR3 DNA: TGTGCCAGCAGCCCCCCGGGCGACTTGGAAGAGACCCAGTACTTC. Protein sequence: CASSPPGDLEETQYF.

This clonotype showed up many times. The chain uses TRBV28 and TRBJ2-7; 8 positions match TRBD1. V lost 9 bases and J lost 7; bases outside the gene matches: 14. CDR1 MDHEN and CDR2 SYDVKM come from the germline V gene. This CDR3 contains 14 residues. The CDR3 sequence: CASGQGYVWGEQYF. CDR3 DNA sequence: TGTGCCAGTGGACAGGGTTATGTTTGGGGGGAGCAGTACTTC. Using reference TRBV28 and TRBJ2-7 for the parts outside the CDR3, the full variable domain is DVKVTQSSRYLVKRTGEKVFLECVQDMDHENMFWYRQDPGLGLRLIYFSYDVKMKEKGDIPEGYSVSREKKERFSLILESASTNQTSMYLCASGQGYVWGEQYFGPGTRLTVT.